This T cell receptor (beta chain) comes out of a study of blood T cell repertoires in COVID-19. Study-wide background: The study drew acute and convalescent COVID-19 samples from the United States, Italy and Spain. Sample material is recorded as cDNA or gDNA derived from T cells, B-cell-depleted T cells, or PBMCs.

Data came from immunoSEQ multiplex PCR; TCRdb stores just in-frame clones and leaves some out. The sample has hundreds of thousands of clones; more than 70% are singletons. Germline loops: CDR1 SGHVS, CDR2 FQNEAQ. This CDR3 is built from 15 residues. The J segment lost 9 bases and the V segment lost 5 bases, leaving 13 bases of the junction unmatched. Enrolment of Seattle patients took place during active infection, and they were followed longitudinally. This clone was recorded many times. V and J are TRBV7-8 and TRBJ2-1; 7 nucleotides match TRBD1. Sequenced input: peripheral blood. This receptor was taken from a woman in her 30s with COVID-19, enrolled during active disease. The CDR3 spells CASSPRQGPSVEQFF. In DNA form, the CDR3 reads TGTGCCAGCAGCCCTCGACAGGGACCCTCGGTTGAGCAGTTCTTC. Full variable domain (outside the CDR3, taken from reference TRBV7-8 and TRBJ2-1): GAGVSQSPRYKVAKRGQDVALRCDPISGHVSLFWYQQALGQGPEFLTYFQNEAQLDKSGLPSDRFFAERPEGSVSTLKIQRTQQEDSAVYLCASSPRQGPSVEQFFGPGTRLTVL.